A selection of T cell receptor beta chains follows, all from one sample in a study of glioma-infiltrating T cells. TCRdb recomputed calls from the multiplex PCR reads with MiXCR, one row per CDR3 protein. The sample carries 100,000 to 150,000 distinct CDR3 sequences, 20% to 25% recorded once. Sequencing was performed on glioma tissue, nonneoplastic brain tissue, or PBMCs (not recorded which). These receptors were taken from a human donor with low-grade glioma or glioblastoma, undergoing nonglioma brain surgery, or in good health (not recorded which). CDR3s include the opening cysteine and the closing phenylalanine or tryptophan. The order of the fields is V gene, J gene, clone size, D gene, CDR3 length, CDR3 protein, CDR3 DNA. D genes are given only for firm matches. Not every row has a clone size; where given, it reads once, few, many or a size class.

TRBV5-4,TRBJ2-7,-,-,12,CASSWGPDEQYF,TGTGCCAGCAGCTGGGGCCCAGACGAGCAGTACTTC
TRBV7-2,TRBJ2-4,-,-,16,CASSFNRVRAKNIQYF,TGTGCCAGCAGCTTCAACAGGGTTAGGGCCAAAAACATTCAGTACTTC
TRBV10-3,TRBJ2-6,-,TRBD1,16,CAISRTGGSGANVLSF,TGTGCCATCAGCCGGACAGGGGGCAGTGGGGCCAACGTCCTGTCTTTC
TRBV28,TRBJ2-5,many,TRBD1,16,CASSFGQGRGQETQYF,TGTGCCAGCAGTTTCGGACAGGGGAGAGGGCAAGAGACCCAGTACTTC
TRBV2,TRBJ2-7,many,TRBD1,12,CASWDSPYEQYF,TGTGCCAGTTGGGACAGCCCCTACGAGCAGTACTTC
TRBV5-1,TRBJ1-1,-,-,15,CASSLIGRVLSEAFF,TGCGCCAGCAGCTTAATAGGCAGGGTTTTATCTGAAGCTTTCTTT
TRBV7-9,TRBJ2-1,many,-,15,CASSRTAPPYNEQFF,TGTGCCAGCAGCCGGACAGCGCCCCCCTACAATGAGCAGTTCTTC
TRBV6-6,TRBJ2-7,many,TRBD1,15,CASSYHRGISYEQYF,TGTGCCAGCAGTTACCACAGGGGGATATCCTACGAGCAGTACTTC
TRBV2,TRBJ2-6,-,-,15,CASSVEAQGANVLTF,TGTGCCAGCAGTGTAGAGGCCCAGGGGGCCAACGTCCTGACTTTC
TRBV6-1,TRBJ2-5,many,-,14,CASSSRGSGETQYF,TGTGCCAGCAGTTCAAGGGGGTCGGGGGAGACCCAGTACTTC
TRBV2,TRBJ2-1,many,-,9,CAGIDEQFF,TGTGCCGGAATCGATGAGCAGTTCTTC
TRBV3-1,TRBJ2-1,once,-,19,CASSFYICSATDREVEQFF,-
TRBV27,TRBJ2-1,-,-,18,CARSLARTQDLSYNEQLF,TGTGCCAGAAGTTTAGCCCGGACGCAGGATCTATCCTACAATGAGCAGCTCTTC
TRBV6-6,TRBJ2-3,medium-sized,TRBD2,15,CASSYRLAGADTQYF,TGTGCCAGCAGTTACCGACTAGCGGGAGCAGATACGCAGTATTTT
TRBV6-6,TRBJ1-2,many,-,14,CASSYSMSDYGYTF,TGTGCCAGCAGTTACTCAATGTCAGACTATGGCTACACCTTC
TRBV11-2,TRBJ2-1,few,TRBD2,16,CASSLYGSGGYNEQFF,TGTGCCAGCAGCTTATACGGGTCGGGAGGCTACAATGAGCAGTTCTTC
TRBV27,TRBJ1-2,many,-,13,CASSLGPLYGYTF,TGTGCCAGCAGTTTAGGCCCCCTCTATGGCTACACCTTC
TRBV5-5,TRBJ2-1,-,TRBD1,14,CAIGTGELYNEQFF,TGTGCCATCGGGACAGGGGAGTTGTACAATGAGCAGTTCTTC
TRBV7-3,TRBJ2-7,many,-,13,CASSLSGTYEQYF,TGTGCCAGCAGCTTATCGGGAACCTACGAGCAGTACTTC
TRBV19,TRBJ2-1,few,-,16,CASSILGQNFYNEQFF,TGTGCCAGTAGTATTTTAGGGCAGAATTTTTACAATGAGCAGTTCTTC
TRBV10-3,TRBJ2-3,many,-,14,CAIGGGAPTDTQYF,TGTGCCATCGGGGGGGGGGCGCCCACAGATACGCAGTATTTT
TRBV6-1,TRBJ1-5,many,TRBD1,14,CASSAYRGGQPQHF,TGTGCCAGCAGTGCCTACAGGGGGGGTCAGCCCCAGCATTTT
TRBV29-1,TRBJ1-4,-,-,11,CSATQNEKLFF,TGCAGCGCTACACAGAATGAAAAACTGTTTTTT
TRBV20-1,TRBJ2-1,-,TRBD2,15,CSAYSRLAEYNEQLF,TGCAGTGCGTATTCTCGACTAGCGGAGTACAATGAGCAGCTCTTC
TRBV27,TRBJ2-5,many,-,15,CASSFGALGQETQYF,TGTGCCAGCAGTTTCGGGGCTTTGGGCCAAGAGACCCAGTACTTC
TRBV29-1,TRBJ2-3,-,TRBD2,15,CSVLGTSGNLDTQYF,TGCAGCGTCCTAGGGACTAGCGGGAATTTAGATACGCAGTATTTT
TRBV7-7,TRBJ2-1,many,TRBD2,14,CASSISGRTNEQFF,TGTGCCAGCAGCATTAGCGGGAGGACCAATGAGCAGTTCTTC
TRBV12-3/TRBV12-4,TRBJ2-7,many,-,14,CASSFSSYPYEQYF,TGTGCCAGCAGTTTCTCTAGCTACCCCTACGAGCAGTACTTC
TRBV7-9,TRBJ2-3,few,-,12,CASSPMGMAQYF,TGTGCCAGCAGCCCCATGGGAATGGCGCAGTATTTT
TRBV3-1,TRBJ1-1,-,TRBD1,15,CASSQGPLGTVEAFF,TGTGCCAGCAGCCAAGGCCCTCTGGGGACAGTAGAAGCTTTCTTT
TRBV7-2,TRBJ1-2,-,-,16,CASRLSGTSSDYGYTF,TGTGCCAGCCGCTTGTCAGGGACCTCGTCTGACTATGGCTACACCTTC
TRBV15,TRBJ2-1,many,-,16,CATSSALLSSYNEQFF,TGTGCCACCAGCAGTGCTCTCCTGAGCTCCTACAATGAGCAGTTCTTC
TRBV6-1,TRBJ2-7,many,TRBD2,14,CASRAGGSTYEQYF,TGTGCCAGCAGGGCGGGGGGTAGCACCTACGAGCAGTACTTC
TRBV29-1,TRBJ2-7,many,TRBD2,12,CSVALAGGEQYF,TGCAGCGTGGCACTAGCGGGAGGGGAGCAGTACTTC
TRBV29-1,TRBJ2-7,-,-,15,CSVEYPDSSPYEQYF,TGCAGCGTTGAGTACCCCGACAGTAGTCCCTACGAGCAGTACTTC
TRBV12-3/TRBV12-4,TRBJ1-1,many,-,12,CASSHPTREAFF,TGTGCCAGCAGTCACCCTACTCGGGAAGCTTTCTTT